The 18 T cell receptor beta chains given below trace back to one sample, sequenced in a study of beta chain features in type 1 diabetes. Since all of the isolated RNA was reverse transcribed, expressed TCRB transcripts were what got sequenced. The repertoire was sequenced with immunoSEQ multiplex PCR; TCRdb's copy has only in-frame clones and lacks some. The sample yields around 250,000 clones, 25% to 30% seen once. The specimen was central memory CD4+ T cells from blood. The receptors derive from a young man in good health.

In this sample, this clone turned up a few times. CDR3 protein: CASSLDEGLEQYF. As DNA, the CDR3 is TGTGCCAGCAGCTTAGATGAGGGTCTCGAGCAGTACTTC. This chain uses TRBV5-4 with TRBJ2-7; a weak D match, TRBD2 (5 bases). With 2 bases removed from V and 6 bases from J, the gap between germline ends came to 12 bases. The CDR3 covers 13 residues. Looked up from germline, CDR1 is SGHNT and CDR2 is YYREEE (reference sequence). Full variable domain (rest looked up from reference TRBV5-4 and TRBJ2-7): ETGVTQSPTHLIKTRGQQVTLRCSSQSGHNTVSWYQQALGQGPQFIFQYYREEENGRGNFPPRFSGLQFPNYSSELNVNALELDDSALYLCASSLDEGLEQYFGPGTRLTVT.

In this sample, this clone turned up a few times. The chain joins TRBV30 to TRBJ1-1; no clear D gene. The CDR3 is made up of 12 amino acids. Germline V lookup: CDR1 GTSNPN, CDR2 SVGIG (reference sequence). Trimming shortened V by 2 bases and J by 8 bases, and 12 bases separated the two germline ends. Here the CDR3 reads CAWSLRREEAFF. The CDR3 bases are TGTGCCTGGAGTCTACGCCGGGAGGAAGCTTTCTTT.

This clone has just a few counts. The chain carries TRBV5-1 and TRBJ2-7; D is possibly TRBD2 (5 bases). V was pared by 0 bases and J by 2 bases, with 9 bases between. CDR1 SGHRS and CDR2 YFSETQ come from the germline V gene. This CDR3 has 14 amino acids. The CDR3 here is CASSLAVEAYEQYF. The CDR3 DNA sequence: TGCGCCAGCAGCTTGGCCGTGGAGGCCTACGAGCAGTACTTC.

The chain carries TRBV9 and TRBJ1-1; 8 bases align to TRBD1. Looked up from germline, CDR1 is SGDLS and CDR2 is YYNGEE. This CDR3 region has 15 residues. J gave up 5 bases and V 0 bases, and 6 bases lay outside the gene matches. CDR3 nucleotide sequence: TGTGCCAGCAGCGTAGTTGAGACAGGGGAAACTGAAGCTTTCTTT. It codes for CASSVVETGETEAFF.

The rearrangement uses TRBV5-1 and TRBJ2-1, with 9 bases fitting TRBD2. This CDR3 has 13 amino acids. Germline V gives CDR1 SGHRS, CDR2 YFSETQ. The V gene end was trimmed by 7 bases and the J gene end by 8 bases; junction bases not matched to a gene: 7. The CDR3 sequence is CASQAGGRDEQFF. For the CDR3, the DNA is TGCGCCAGCCAAGCGGGAGGTCGCGATGAGCAGTTCTTC.

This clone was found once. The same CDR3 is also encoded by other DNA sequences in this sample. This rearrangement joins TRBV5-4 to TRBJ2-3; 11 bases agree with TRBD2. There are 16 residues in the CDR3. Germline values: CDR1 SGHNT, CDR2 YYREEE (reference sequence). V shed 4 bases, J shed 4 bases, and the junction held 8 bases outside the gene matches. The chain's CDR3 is CASSLRTSGRADTQYF. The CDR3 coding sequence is TGTGCCAGCAGCCTGCGGACTAGCGGGCGGGCAGATACGCAGTATTTT.

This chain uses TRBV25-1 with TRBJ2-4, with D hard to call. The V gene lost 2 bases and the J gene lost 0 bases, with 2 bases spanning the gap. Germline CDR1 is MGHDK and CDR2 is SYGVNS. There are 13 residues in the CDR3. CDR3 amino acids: CASSEGAKNIQYF. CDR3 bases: TGTGCCAGCAGTGAAGGAGCCAAAAACATTCAGTACTTC.

CDR3 nucleotide sequence: TGTGCCAGCAGCTTGGTTGCTAGCGGCCCAGATACGCAGTATTTT. It codes for CASSLVASGPDTQYF. V and J are TRBV5-6 and TRBJ2-3; 7 bases align to TRBD2. V lost 0 bases, J lost 4 bases, and 5 bases stayed unmatched. In germline, CDR1 is SGHDT, CDR2 YYEEEE. The CDR3 sequence is 15 residues long. Together with reference TRBV5-6 and TRBJ2-3, the CDR3 gives the full variable domain: DAGVTQSPTHLIKTRGQQVTLRCSPKSGHDTVSWYQQALGQGPQFIFQYYEEEERQRGNFPDRFSGHQFPNYSSELNVNALLLGDSALYLCASSLVASGPDTQYFGPGTRLTVL.

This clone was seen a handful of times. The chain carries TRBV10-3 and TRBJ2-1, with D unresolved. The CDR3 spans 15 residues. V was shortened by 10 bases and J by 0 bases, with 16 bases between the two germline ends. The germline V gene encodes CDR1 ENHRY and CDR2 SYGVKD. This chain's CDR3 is CATSELDFSYNEQFF. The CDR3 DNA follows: TGTGCCACCTCGGAACTTGACTTCTCCTACAATGAGCAGTTCTTC.

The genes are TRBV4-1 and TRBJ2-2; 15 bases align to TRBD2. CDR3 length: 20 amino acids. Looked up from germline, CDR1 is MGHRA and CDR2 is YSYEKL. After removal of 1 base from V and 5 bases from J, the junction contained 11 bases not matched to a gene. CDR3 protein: CASSQGTSGRARPGTGELFF. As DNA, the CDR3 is TGCGCCAGCAGCCAAGGGACTAGCGGGAGGGCTCGCCCGGGTACCGGGGAGCTGTTTTTT.

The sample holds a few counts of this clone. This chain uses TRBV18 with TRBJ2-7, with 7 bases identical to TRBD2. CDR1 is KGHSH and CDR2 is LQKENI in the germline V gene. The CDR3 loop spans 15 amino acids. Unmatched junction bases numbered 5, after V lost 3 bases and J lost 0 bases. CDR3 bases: TGTGCCAGCTCACCGCCGGGGGGTTTCTCCTACGAGCAGTACTTC. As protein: CASSPPGGFSYEQYF.

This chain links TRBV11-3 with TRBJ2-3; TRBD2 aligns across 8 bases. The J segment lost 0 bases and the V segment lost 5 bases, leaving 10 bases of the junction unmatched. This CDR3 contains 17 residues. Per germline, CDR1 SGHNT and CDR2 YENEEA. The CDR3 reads CASSPRGGSFSTDTQYF. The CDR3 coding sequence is TGTGCCAGCAGCCCCCGGGGGGGGAGTTTCAGCACAGATACGCAGTATTTT.

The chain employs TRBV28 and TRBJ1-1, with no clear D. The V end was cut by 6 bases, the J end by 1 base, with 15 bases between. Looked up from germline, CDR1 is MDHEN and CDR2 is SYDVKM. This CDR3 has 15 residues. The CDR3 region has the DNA TGTGCCAGCAGCCCTGCGTCGACGGAGAACACTGAAGCTTTCTTT. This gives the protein CASSPASTENTEAFF.

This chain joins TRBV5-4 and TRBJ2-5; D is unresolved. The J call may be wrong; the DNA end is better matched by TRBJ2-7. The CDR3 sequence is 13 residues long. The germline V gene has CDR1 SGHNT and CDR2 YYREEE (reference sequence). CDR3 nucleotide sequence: TGTGCCAGCAGCTTGAACGAGGTTGGCGAGCAGTACTTC. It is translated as CASSLNEVGEQYF.

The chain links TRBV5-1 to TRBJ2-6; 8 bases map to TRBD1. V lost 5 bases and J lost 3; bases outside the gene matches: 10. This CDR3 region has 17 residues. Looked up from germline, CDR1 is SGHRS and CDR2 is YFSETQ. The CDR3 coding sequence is TGCGCCAGCAGTTTAGGACAGGGAGCGTTTGGGGCCAACGTCCTGACTTTC. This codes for CASSLGQGAFGANVLTF.

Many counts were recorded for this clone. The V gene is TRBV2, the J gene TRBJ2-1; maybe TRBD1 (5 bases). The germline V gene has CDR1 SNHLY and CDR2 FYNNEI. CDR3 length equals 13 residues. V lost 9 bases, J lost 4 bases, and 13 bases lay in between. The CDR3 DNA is TGTGCCAGTGTCCTGACAGAATACAATGAGCAGTTCTTC. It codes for CASVLTEYNEQFF. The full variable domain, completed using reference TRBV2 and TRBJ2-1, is EPEVTQTPSHQVTQMGQEVILRCVPISNHLYFYWYRQILGQKVEFLVSFYNNEISEKSEIFDDQFSVERPDGSNFTLKIRSTKLEDSAMYFCASVLTEYNEQFFGPGTRLTVL.

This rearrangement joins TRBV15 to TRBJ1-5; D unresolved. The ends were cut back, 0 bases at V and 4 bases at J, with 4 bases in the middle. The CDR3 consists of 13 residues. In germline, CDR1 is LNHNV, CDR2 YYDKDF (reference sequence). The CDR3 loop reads CATSRDTNQPQHF. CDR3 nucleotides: TGTGCCACCAGCAGAGATACGAATCAGCCCCAGCATTTT. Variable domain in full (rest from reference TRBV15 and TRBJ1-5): DAMVIQNPRYQVTQFGKPVTLSCSQTLNHNVMYWYQQKSSQAPKLLFHYYDKDFNNEADTPDNFQSRRPNTSFCFLDIRSPGLGDTAMYLCATSRDTNQPQHFGDGTRLSIL.

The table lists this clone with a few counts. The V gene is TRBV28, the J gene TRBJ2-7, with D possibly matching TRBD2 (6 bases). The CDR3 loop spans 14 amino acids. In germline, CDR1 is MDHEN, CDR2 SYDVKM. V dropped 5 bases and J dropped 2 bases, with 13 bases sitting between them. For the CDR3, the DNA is TGTGCCAGCAGTGCTCCCGGCGGGGCCTACGAGCAGTACTTC. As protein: CASSAPGGAYEQYF.